Detailed here is one TCR beta chain. In its sample, this clonotype was seen a few times. The antigen it recognizes is unknown. Base qualities were left out, and no much larger clone turns up one base away. The library was made by 5' RACE. The sequencer listed for this sample is NextSeq 500. To correct for sequencing error and PCR bias, the TCR library protocol tagged individual cDNA molecules with unique molecular identifiers. Both TCR alpha and beta chains were sequenced, and tight co-correlation was observed between alpha and beta sequence abundances in each sample. The study's own analysis went as follows. Decombinator V4 was used to annotate the V gene, J gene and CDR3 of the TCR sequences. Expanded TCRs were defined as changing significantly between any two time points under a Poisson model with p below 0.0001. TCR abundances were normalised to the total number of TCRs sequenced per sample and expressed as counts per million. TRAV1-2 paired with TRAJ12, TRAJ20 or TRAJ33 defined MAIT TCRs, while TRAV10 paired with TRAJ18 defined iNKT TCRs. VDJdb, accessed 1 November 2021, was searched for CMV, EBV and SARS-CoV-2 annotated TCRs, with TCRs annotated for multiple antigens excluded. Clones were called with MiXCR by TCRdb after fastp trimmed the public reads at Q25, and only in-frame beta chains were retained. Entries are consolidated by CDR3 protein sequence, retaining the most common genes and DNA. The V and J calls and clone size are TCRdb's, not the authors'. Present in this sample are some 81,000 distinct CDR3 sequences, about a sixth of which were seen just once. Roughly 2.7% of the sample comes from the top ten.

This sample was included in a study of early T cells in non-severe SARS-CoV-2 infection (dated by TCRdb to about 2021). Study-level background: Because TCR sequencing was done on bulk RNA from unsorted whole blood, the alpha and beta chains could not be paired. General conclusions and limits of the study: VDJdb matching was skewed toward anti-spike CD8 responses and likely underestimated virus-specific expansions, missing private and CD4 specificities.

The study was a case-control design nested within a healthcare worker cohort in London, UK, with weekly nasopharyngeal swab PCR tests and blood sampling. Healthcare workers were enrolled in the week of the UK lockdown, from 23 to 31 March 2020, and were followed every week for up to roughly 16 weeks. CDR1 and CDR2 are drawn from the germline V gene: SQVTM, ANQGSEA. From the cysteine up to the phenylalanine, the CDR3 has a length of 12 residues. Just CDR3 DNA is preserved here, 36 bases in frame from base 1. Clipping removes 6 bases from V and 3 bases from J, with 4 as the unmatched junction base count.

The sample consisted of whole blood. The sequence was obtained from an adult who was a healthcare worker with PCR-confirmed SARS-CoV-2 infection or an uninfected control (not recorded which). Recombination connected TRBV29-1 to TRBJ2-7, and 8 junctional nucleotides match TRBD2. The nucleotides read TGCAGCGTCAAACGGGGGGGCTACGAGCAGTACTTC. Its protein is CSVKRGGYEQYF.